Listed below are T cell receptor beta chains from one sample, sequenced in a study of shared clonotypes between healthy human individuals. Repertoires were generated with immunoSEQ multiplex PCR, while TCRdb's copy carries only in-frame clones and drops some. The sample records hundreds of thousands of clones, almost 97% being singletons. Material: naive CD4+ T cells sorted from blood. Receptor source: a woman in her 30s in good health. Both conserved end residues are part of each CDR3. A D gene is named only where the DNA matches it firmly.

NA	TRBV4-1	TRBJ2-7	CASSQVGDRSYEQYF	TGCGCCAGCAGCCAAGTCGGAGACAGAAGCTACGAGCAGTACTTC
TRBD1	TRBV19	TRBJ1-2	CASLRTGRTNYGYTF	TGTGCCAGCCTTAGGACAGGAAGGACTAACTATGGCTACACCTTC
NA	TRBV6-1	TRBJ2-3	CASSETPRTRIITDTQYF	TGTGCCAGCAGTGAAACTCCACGGACAAGGATTATCACAGATACGCAGTATTTT
TRBD1	TRBV7-8	TRBJ2-1	CASSRRDRGPNNEQFF	TGTGCCAGCAGCCGCCGGGACAGGGGGCCGAACAATGAGCAGTTCTTC
TRBD2	TRBV29-1	TRBJ2-2	CSVGTSGTGTGELFF	TGCAGCGTTGGGACTAGCGGGACTGGTACCGGGGAGCTGTTTTTT
NA	TRBV28	TRBJ1-2	CASSWNFSGYTF	TGTGCCAGCAGTTGGAACTTTTCAGGCTACACCTTC
TRBD2	TRBV2	TRBJ2-3	CASSRLAGGKDTQYF	TGTGCCAGCAGTAGACTAGCGGGAGGCAAAGATACGCAGTATTTT
NA	TRBV27	TRBJ2-1	CASTPSSSYNEQFF	TGTGCCAGCACACCTTCTAGCTCCTACAATGAGCAGTTCTTC
TRBD2	TRBV7-3	TRBJ2-1	CASSYVAGGANEQFF	TGTGCCAGCAGCTATGTAGCGGGAGGGGCAAATGAGCAGTTCTTC
NA	TRBV6-6	TRBJ2-3	CASSIPQRDTQYF	TGTGCCAGCAGCATCCCCCAGCGGGATACGCAGTATTTT
TRBD2	TRBV9	TRBJ2-1	CASSEGLADYNEQFF	TGTGCCAGCAGCGAAGGACTAGCGGATTACAATGAGCAGTTCTTC
NA	TRBV10-3	TRBJ2-7	CAISESGQHEQYF	TGTGCCATCAGTGAGAGTGGTCAGCACGAGCAGTACTTC
TRBD1	TRBV2	TRBJ1-3	CASNLQGHSGNTIYF	TGTGCCAGCAACCTACAGGGGCACTCTGGAAACACCATATATTTT
TRBD1	TRBV4-2	TRBJ2-3	CASTRQGDTDTQYF	TGTGCCAGCACCCGACAGGGGGACACAGATACGCAGTATTTT
NA	TRBV28	TRBJ1-3	CASRLQGENTIYF	TGTGCCAGCAGACTTCAGGGCGAAAACACCATATATTTT
NA	TRBV28	TRBJ2-7	CASSSPSYTYEQYF	TGTGCCAGCAGTTCTCCTAGTTATACCTACGAGCAGTACTTC
NA	TRBV2	TRBJ2-2	CASSPGQGDTGELFF	TGTGCCAGCAGCCCCGGGCAGGGAGACACCGGGGAGCTGTTTTTT